This T cell receptor (beta chain) was captured in a study of blood T cell repertoires in COVID-19. Whole-study context: Donors in the United States, Italy and Spain gave samples during acute or convalescent COVID-19. Sample material is recorded as cDNA or gDNA derived from T cells, B-cell-depleted T cells, or PBMCs.

In germline, CDR1 is LNHNV, CDR2 YYDKDF (reference sequence). V was pared by 3 bases and J by 5 bases, with 5 bases of the junction left unmatched. The CDR3 has 14 residues. Generated by immunoSEQ multiplex PCR, the TCRdb table keeps only in-frame clones and is missing some. The data contain fewer than 85,000 clones, approximately 90% of them singletons. The chain employs TRBV15 and TRBJ2-7; 9 positions agree with TRBD1. The material sequenced was peripheral blood. This sequence originates from a human donor in a cohort sampled during active COVID-19. The CDR3 region is CATSSPDRGNEQYF. The CDR3 coding sequence is TGTGCCACCAGCAGCCCGGACAGGGGCAACGAGCAGTACTTC.